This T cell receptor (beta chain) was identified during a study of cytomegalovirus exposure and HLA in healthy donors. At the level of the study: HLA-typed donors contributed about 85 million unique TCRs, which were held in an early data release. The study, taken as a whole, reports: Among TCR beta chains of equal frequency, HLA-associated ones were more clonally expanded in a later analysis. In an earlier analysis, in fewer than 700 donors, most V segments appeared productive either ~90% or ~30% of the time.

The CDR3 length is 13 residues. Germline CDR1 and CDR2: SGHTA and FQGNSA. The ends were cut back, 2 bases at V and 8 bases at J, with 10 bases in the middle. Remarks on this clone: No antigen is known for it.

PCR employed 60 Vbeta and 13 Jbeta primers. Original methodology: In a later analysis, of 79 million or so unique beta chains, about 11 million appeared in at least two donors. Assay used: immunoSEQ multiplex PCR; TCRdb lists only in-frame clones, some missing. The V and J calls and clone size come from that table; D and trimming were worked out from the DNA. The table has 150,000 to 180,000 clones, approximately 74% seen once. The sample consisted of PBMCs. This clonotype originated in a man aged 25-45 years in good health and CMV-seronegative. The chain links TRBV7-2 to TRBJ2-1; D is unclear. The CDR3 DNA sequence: TGTGCCAGCAGCTTAACTACCTGGGATGAGCAGTTCTTC. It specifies CASSLTTWDEQFF.